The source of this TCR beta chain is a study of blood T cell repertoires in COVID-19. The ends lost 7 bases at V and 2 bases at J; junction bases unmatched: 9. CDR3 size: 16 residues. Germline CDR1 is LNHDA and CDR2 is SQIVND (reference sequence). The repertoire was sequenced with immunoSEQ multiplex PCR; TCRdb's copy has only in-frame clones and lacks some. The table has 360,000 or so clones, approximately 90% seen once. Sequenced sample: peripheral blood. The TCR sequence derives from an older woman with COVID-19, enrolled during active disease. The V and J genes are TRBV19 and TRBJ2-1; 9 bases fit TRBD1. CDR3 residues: CASTSFDRGAYNEQFF. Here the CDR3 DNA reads TGTGCCAGTACCTCCTTCGACAGGGGGGCCTACAATGAGCAGTTCTTC. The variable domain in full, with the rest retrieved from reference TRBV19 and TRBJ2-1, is DGGITQSPKYLFRKEGQNVTLSCEQNLNHDAMYWYRQDPGQGLRLIYYSQIVNDFQKGDIAEGYSVSREKKESFPLTVTSAQKNPTAFYLCASTSFDRGAYNEQFFGPGTRLTVL.